The 2 T cell receptor beta chains given below trace back to one sample, sequenced in a study of blood T cells in healthy people across ages. The authors ran a second PCR of roughly 6 to 11 cycles using a sample-barcoded 5' primer and a J-beta primer mix. One entry per CDR3 protein, called by TCRdb with MiXCR from the 5' RACE reads. The table records approximately 760,000 distinct CDR3 sequences, roughly 25% of them present only once. These data are also associated with another study on T cells of mothers and their children.

Sequencing was carried out using blood. The receptor source for this set is a boy aged 5-17 years in good health.

The rearrangement uses TRBV21-1 and TRBJ2-1; TRBD1, as called in the table, went unchecked against the DNA. TRBV21-1 is recorded as a pseudogene. This CDR3 has 15 amino acids. The CDR3 DNA follows: TGTGCCAGCAGCAATGGGGGGACAGGGAGTAATGAGCAGTTCTTC. It translates to CASSNGGTGSNEQFF.

The rearrangement uses TRBV7-9 and TRBJ2-7; 9 bases agree with TRBD1. Trimming took 5 bases from V and 5 from J; bases not matched to a gene: 10. Germline V gene lookup returns CDR1 SEHNR and CDR2 FQNEAQ (reference sequence). There are 15 residues in the CDR3. In DNA, the CDR3 is TGTGCCAGCAGCCATCTACAGGGGGCAAGCCACGAGCAGTACTTC. It codes for CASSHLQGASHEQYF.